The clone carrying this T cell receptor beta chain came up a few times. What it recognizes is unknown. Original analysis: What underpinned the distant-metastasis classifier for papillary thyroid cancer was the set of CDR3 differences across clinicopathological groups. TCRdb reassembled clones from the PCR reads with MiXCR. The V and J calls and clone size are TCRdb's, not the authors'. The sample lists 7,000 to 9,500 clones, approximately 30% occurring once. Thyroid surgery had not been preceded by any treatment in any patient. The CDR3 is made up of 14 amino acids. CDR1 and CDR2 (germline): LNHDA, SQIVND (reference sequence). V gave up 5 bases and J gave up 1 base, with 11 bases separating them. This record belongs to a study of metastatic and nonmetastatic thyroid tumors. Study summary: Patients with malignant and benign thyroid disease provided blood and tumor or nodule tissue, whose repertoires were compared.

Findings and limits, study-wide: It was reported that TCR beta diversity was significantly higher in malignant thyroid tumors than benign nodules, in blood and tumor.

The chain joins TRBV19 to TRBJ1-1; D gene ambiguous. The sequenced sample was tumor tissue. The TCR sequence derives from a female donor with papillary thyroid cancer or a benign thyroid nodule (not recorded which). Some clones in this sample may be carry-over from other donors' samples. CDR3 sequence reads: CASSLQKRNTEAFF. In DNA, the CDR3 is TGTGCCAGTAGTTTACAGAAGAGGAACACTGAAGCTTTCTTT.